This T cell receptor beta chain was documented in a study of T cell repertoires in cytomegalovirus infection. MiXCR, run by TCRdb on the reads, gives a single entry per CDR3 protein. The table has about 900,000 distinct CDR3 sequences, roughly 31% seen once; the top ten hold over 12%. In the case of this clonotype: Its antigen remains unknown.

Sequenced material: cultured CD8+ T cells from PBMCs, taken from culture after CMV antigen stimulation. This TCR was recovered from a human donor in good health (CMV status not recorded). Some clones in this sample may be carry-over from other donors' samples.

CDR3 amino acids: CASSSITGIGGYTF. CDR3 DNA: TGTGCCAGCAGCAGTATTACAGGGATCGGGGGCTACACCTTC. V and J are TRBV7-9 and TRBJ1-2; D is perhaps TRBD1 (6 bases). Germline CDR1 reads SEHNR; CDR2 reads FQNEAQ (reference sequence). CDR3 length: 14 amino acids. V was trimmed by 5 bases and J by 8 bases, leaving 18 bases between them.